This T cell receptor (beta chain) was recorded in a study of blood T cells in healthy people across ages. The V segment lost 4 bases and the J segment 4 bases; nucleotides outside the gene matches: 4. This CDR3 has 15 residues. Germline lookup yields CDR1 SGHTA and CDR2 FQGNSA. A second PCR, run for about 7 to 11 cycles, used a sample-barcoded 5' primer plus a J-beta primer mix. TCRdb recomputed calls from the 5' RACE reads with MiXCR, one row per CDR3 protein. The top ten hold over 7% of the sample, which has around 1,500,000 distinct CDR3 sequences, 28% seen once. This clonotype was seen many times.

The sequenced material came from blood. The receptor comes from a woman in her twenties or thirties in good health. This chain connects TRBV7-2 to TRBJ2-5, with 12 nucleotides matching TRBD2. For the CDR3, the DNA is TGTGCCAGCAGCTCGCGGACTAGCGGGACAGAGACCCAGTACTTC. Protein: CASSSRTSGTETQYF.